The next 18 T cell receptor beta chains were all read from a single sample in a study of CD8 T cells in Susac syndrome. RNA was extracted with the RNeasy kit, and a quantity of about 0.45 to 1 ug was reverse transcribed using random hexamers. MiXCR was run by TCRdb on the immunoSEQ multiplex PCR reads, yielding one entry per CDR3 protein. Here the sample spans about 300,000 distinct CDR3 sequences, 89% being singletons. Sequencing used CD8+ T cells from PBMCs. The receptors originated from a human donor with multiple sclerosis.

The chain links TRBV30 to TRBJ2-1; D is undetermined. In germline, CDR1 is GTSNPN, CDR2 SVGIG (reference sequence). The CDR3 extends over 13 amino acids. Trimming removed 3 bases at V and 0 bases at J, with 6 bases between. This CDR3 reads CAWRAGSYNEQFF. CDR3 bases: TGTGCCTGGAGGGCAGGCTCCTACAATGAGCAGTTCTTC.

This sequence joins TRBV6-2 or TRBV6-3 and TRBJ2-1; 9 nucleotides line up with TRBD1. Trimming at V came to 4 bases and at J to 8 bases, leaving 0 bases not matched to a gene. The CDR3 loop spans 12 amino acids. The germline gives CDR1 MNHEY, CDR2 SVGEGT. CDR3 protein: CASSWTGDEQFF. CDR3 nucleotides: TGTGCCAGCAGTTGGACAGGGGATGAGCAGTTCTTC.

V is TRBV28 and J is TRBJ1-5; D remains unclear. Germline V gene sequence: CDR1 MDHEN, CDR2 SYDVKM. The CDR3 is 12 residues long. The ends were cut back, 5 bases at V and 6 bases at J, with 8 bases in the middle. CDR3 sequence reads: CASSHRIQPQHF. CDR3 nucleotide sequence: TGTGCCAGCAGTCACCGGATTCAGCCCCAGCATTTT.

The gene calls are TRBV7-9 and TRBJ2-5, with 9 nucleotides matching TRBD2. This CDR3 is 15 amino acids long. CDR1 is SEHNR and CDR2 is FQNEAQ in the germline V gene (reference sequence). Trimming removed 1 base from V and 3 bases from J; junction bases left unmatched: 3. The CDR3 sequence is CASSLVLAGKETQYF. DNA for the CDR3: TGTGCCAGCAGCTTAGTCCTAGCGGGAAAAGAGACCCAGTACTTC. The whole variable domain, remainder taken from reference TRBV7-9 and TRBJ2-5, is DTGVSQNPRHKITKRGQNVTFRCDPISEHNRLYWYRQTLGQGPEFLTYFQNEAQLEKSRLLSDRFSAERPKGSFSTLEIQRTEQGDSAMYLCASSLVLAGKETQYFGPGTRLLVL.

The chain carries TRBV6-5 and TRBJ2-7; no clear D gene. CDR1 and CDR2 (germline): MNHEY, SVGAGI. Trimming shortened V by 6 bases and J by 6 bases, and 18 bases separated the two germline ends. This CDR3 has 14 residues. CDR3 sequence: CASSPVRAGGEQYF. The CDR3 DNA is TGTGCCAGCAGCCCTGTGCGAGCCGGCGGCGAGCAGTACTTC.

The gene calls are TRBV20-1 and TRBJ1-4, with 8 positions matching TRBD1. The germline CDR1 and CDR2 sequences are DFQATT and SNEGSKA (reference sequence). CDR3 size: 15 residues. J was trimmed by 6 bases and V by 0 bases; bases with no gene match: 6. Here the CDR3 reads CSARDYQGADEKLFF. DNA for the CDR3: TGCAGTGCTAGAGATTATCAGGGGGCGGATGAAAAACTGTTTTTT.

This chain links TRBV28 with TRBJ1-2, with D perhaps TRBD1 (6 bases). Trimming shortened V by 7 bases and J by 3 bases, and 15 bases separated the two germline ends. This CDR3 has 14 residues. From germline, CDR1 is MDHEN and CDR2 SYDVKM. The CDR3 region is CASTRTVQYYGYTF. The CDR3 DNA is TGTGCCAGCACGCGGACAGTTCAGTACTATGGCTACACCTTC.

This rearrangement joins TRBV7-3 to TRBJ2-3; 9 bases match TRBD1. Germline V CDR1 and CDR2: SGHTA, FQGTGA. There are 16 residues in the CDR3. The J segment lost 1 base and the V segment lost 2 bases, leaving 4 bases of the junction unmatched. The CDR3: CASSLGRDRGTDTQYF. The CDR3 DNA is TGTGCCAGCAGCTTAGGAAGGGACAGGGGCACAGATACGCAGTATTTT.

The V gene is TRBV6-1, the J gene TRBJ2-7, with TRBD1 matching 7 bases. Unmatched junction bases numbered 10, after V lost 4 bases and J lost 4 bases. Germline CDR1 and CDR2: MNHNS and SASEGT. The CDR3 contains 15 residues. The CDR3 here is CASSGRDRETYEQYF. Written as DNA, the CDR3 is TGTGCCAGCAGTGGAAGAGACAGGGAGACGTACGAGCAGTACTTC.

The CDR3 loop is CSVEAFRQGRTEAFF. The CDR3, as DNA: TGCAGCGTTGAAGCGTTCCGACAGGGGAGGACTGAAGCTTTCTTT. This rearrangement joins TRBV29-1 to TRBJ1-1; the match to TRBD1 covers 8 bases. The V gene end was trimmed by 1 base and the J gene end by 5 bases; junction bases not matched to a gene: 9. The CDR3 length is 15 residues. Germline CDR1 SQVTM, CDR2 ANQGSEA.

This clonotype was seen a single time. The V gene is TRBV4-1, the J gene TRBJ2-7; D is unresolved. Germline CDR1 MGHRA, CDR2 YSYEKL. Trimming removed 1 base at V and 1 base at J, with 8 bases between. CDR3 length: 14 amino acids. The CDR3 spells CASSQVVGSYEQYF. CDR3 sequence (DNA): TGCGCCAGCAGCCAAGTGGTTGGGTCCTACGAGCAGTACTTC.

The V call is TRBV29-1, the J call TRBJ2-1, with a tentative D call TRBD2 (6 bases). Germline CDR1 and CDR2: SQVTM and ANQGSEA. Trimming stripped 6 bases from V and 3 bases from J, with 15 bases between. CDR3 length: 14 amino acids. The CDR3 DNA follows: TGCAGCGTCCCCCGGGGGATGGGCTACAATGAGCAGTTCTTC. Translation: CSVPRGMGYNEQFF.

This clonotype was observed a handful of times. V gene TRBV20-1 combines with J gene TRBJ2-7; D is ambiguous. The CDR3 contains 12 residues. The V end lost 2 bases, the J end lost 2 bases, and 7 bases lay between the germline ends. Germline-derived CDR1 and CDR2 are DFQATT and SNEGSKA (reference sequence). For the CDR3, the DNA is TGCAGTGCTAGATACGGAACCTACGAGCAGTACTTC. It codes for CSARYGTYEQYF.

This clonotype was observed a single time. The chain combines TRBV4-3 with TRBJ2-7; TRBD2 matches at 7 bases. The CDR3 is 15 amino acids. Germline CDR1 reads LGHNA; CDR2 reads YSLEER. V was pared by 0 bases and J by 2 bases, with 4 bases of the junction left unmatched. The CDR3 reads CASSQDRSGTYEQYF. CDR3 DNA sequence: TGCGCCAGCAGCCAAGATCGCAGCGGGACCTACGAGCAGTACTTC.

CDR3 coding DNA: TGCAGCTGTATGTCGGGGACGGGTGACTACGAGCAGTACTTC. It yields the protein CSCMSGTGDYEQYF. The rearrangement joins TRBV20-1 to TRBJ2-7; D possibly uses TRBD1 or TRBD2 (5 bases each). This CDR3 contains 14 residues. The germline V gene has CDR1 DFQATT and CDR2 SNEGSKA (reference sequence).

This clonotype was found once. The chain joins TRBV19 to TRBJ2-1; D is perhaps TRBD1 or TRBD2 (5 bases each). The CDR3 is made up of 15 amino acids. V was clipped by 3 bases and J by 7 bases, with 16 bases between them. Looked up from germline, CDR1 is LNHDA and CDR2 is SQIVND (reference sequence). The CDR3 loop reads CASSIMHWGPNEQFF. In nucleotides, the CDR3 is TGTGCCAGTAGTATTATGCATTGGGGACCGAATGAGCAGTTCTTC. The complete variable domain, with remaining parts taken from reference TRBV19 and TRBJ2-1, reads DGGITQSPKYLFRKEGQNVTLSCEQNLNHDAMYWYRQDPGQGLRLIYYSQIVNDFQKGDIAEGYSVSREKKESFPLTVTSAQKNPTAFYLCASSIMHWGPNEQFFGPGTRLTVL.

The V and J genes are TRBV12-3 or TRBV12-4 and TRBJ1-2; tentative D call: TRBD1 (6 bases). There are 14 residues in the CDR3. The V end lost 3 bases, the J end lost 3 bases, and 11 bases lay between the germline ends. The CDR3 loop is CASSFTGNHYGYTF. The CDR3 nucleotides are TGTGCCAGCAGTTTCACAGGGAATCACTATGGCTACACCTTC.

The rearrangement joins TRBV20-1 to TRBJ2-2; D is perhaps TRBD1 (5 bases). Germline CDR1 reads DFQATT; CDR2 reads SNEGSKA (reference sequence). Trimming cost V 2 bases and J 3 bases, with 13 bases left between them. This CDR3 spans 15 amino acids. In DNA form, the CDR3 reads TGCAGTGCTAGAAGGGGCCTCCTCGACACCGGGGAGCTGTTTTTT. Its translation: CSARRGLLDTGELFF.